This T cell receptor (beta chain) stems from a study of T-cell memory formation after mild COVID-19. Turning to the study itself: TCR clusters were mostly confined to one donor each. Study-wide points: CD4+ clones that contracted lay mainly in CM and EM; CD8+ ones lay in EMRA. The finding that pre-infection memory included some responding clones suggested that cross-reactive memory joined.

Unmatched junction bases numbered 4, after V lost 4 bases and J lost 2 bases. The CDR3 has 14 residues. CDR1 and CDR2 (germline): SGHRS, YFSETQ. 5'RACE with constant-segment primers yielded barcoded, UMI-tagged TCR alpha and TCR beta cDNA libraries. TCRdb recomputed calls from the 5' RACE reads with MiXCR, one row per CDR3 protein. In the table there are over 150,000 distinct CDR3 sequences, around a sixth of which are singletons. As concerns this clonotype: Antigen unknown.

Sequencing was performed on PBMCs or a T cell subset sorted from them (not recorded which). The receptor comes from a man aged 18-30 years who had mild COVID-19 (a few samples of this study predate the infection). Cell type and time point are not known. The genes are TRBV5-1 and TRBJ2-7, with 9 bases aligning to TRBD2. CDR3 protein: CASSPTSGPYEQYF. CDR3 bases: TGCGCCAGCAGCCCGACTAGCGGCCCCTACGAGCAGTACTTC. Looking up the rest from reference TRBV5-1 and TRBJ2-7 gives the full variable domain: KAGVTQTPRYLIKTRGQQVTLSCSPISGHRSVSWYQQTPGQGLQFLFEYFSETQRNKGNFPGRFSGRQFSNSRSEMNVSTLELGDSALYLCASSPTSGPYEQYFGPGTRLTVT.